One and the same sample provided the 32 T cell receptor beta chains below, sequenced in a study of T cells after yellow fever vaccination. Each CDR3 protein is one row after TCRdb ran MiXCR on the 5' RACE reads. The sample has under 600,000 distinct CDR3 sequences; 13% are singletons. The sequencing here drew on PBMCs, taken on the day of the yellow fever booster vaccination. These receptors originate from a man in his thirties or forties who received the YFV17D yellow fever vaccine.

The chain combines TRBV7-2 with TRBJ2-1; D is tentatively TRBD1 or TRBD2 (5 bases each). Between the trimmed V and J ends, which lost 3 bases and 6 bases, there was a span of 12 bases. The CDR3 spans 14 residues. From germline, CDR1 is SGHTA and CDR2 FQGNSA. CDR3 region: CASSLARGPNEQFF. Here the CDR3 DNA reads TGTGCCAGCAGCTTGGCCCGGGGCCCCAATGAGCAGTTCTTC.

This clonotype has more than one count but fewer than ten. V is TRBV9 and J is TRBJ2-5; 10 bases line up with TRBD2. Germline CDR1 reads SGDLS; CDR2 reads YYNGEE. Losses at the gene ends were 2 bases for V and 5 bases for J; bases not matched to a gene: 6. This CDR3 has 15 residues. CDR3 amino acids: CASSVASGSWETQYF. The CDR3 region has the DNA TGTGCCAGCAGCGTGGCTAGCGGGAGCTGGGAGACCCAGTACTTC.

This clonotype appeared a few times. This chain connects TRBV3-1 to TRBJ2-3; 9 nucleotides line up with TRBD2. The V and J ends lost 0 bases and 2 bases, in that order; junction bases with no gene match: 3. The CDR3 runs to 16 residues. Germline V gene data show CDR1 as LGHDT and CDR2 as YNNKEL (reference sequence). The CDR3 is CASSQELAGFTDTQYF. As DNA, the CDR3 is TGTGCCAGCAGCCAAGAACTAGCGGGTTTCACAGATACGCAGTATTTT.

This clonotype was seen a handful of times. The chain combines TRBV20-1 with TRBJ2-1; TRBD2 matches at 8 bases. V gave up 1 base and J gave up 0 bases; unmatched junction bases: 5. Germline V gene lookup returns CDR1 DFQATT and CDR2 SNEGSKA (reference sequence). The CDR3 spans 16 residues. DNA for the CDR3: TGCAGTGCTAGAGTTCTCGCGGGAGGCTCCTACAATGAGCAGTTCTTC. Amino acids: CSARVLAGGSYNEQFF.

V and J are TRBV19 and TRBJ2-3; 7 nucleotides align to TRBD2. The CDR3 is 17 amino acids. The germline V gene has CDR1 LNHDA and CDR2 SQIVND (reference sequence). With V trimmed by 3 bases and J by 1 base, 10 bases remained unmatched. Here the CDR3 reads CASSILAEGAGTDTQYF. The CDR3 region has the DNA TGTGCCAGTAGTATTCTAGCGGAAGGAGCGGGCACAGATACGCAGTATTTT.

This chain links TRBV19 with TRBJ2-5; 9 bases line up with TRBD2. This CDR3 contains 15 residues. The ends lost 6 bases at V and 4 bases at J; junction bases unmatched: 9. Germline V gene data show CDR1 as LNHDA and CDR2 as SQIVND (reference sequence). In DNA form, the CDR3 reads TGTGCCAGTAGGGGGGCGGGAGGGAGGCGAGAGACCCAGTACTTC. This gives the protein CASRGAGGRRETQYF.

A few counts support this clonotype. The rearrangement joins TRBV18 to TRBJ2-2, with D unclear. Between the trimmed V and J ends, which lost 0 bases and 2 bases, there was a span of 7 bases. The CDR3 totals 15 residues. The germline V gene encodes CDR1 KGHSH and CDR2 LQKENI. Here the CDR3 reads CASSPPGYNTGELFF. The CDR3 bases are TGTGCCAGCTCACCACCAGGTTATAACACCGGGGAGCTGTTTTTT.

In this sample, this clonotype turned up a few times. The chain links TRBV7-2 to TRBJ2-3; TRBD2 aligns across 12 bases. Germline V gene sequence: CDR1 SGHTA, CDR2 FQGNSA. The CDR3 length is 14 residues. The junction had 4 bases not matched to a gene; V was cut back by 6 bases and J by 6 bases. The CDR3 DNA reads TGTGCCAGCAGTCTAGCGGGAGGGCTTGATACGCAGTATTTT. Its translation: CASSLAGGLDTQYF. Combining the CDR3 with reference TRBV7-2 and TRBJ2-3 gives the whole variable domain GAGVSQSPSNKVTEKGKDVELRCDPISGHTALYWYRQSLGQGLEFLIYFQGNSAPDKSGLPSDRFSAERTGGSVSTLTIQRTQQEDSAVYLCASSLAGGLDTQYFGPGTRLTVL.

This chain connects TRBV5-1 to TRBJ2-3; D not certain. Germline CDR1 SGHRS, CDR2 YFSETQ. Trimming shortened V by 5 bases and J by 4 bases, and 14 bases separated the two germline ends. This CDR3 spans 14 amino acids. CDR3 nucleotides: TGCGCCAGCAGGGGCCAACTGACACCAGATACGCAGTATTTT. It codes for CASRGQLTPDTQYF.

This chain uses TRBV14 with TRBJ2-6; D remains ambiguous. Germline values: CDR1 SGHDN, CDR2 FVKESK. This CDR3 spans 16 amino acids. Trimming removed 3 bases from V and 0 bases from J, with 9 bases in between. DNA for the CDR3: TGTGCCAGCAGCCAGGTATTTTTCTCTGGGGCCAACGTCCTGACTTTC. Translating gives CASSQVFFSGANVLTF.

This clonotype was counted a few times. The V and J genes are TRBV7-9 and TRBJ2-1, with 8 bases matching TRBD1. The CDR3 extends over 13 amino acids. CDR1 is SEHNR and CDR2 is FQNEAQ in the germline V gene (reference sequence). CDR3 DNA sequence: TGTGCTACCCGGACAGGGTCCCCCAATGAGCAGTTCTTC. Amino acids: CATRTGSPNEQFF.

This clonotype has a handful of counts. CDR3 bases: TGTGCCAGCAGTGATGCCGGGGCCTCCGAGCAGTACTTC. The encoded protein is CASSDAGASEQYF. J is TRBJ2-7 and V is TRBV25-1; D possibly matches TRBD1 or TRBD2 (5 bases each). The germline V gene has CDR1 MGHDK and CDR2 SYGVNS. V lost 3 bases and J lost 6, with 12 bases in between. This CDR3 has 13 amino acids.

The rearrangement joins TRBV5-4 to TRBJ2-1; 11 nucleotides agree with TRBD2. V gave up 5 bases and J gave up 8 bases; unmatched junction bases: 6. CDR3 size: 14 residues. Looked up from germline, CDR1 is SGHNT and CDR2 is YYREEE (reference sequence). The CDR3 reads CASSTLAGAYEQFF. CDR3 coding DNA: TGTGCCAGCAGTACACTAGCGGGAGCCTATGAGCAGTTCTTC. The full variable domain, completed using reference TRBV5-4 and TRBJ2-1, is ETGVTQSPTHLIKTRGQQVTLRCSSQSGHNTVSWYQQALGQGPQFIFQYYREEENGRGNFPPRFSGLQFPNYSSELNVNALELDDSALYLCASSTLAGAYEQFFGPGTRLTVL.

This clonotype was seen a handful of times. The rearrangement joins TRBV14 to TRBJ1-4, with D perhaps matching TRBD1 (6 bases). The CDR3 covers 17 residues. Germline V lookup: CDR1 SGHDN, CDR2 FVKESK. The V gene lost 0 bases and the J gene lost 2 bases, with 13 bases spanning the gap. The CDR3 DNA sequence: TGTGCCAGCAGCCAAGATGGGGGGGCGGCTACTAATGAAAAACTGTTTTTT. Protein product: CASSQDGGAATNEKLFF.

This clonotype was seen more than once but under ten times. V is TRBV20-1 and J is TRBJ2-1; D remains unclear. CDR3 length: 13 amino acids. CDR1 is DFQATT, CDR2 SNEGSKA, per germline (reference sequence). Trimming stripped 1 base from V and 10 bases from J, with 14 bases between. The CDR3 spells CSARAVGRMEQFF. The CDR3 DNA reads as TGCAGTGCTAGAGCCGTAGGGCGGATGGAGCAGTTCTTC.

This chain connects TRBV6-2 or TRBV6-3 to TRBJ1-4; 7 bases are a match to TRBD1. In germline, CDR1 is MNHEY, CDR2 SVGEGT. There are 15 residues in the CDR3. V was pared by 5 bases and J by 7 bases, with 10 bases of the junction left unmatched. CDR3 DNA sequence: TGTGCCAGCAGTCCCCTCCGGCAGGGGGGTGAAAAACTGTTTTTT. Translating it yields CASSPLRQGGEKLFF.

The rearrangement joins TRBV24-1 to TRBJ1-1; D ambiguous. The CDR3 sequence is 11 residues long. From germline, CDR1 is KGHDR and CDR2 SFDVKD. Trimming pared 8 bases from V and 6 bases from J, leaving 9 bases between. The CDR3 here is CATTSGSEAFF. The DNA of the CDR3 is TGTGCCACCACATCGGGCTCTGAAGCTTTCTTT.

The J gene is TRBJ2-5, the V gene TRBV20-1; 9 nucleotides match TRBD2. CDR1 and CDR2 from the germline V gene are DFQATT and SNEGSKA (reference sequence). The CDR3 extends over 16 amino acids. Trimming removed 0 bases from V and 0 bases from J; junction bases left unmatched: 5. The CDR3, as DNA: TGCAGTGCTAGAGATCCGAGCGGGAGGTACCAAGAGACCCAGTACTTC. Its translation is CSARDPSGRYQETQYF.

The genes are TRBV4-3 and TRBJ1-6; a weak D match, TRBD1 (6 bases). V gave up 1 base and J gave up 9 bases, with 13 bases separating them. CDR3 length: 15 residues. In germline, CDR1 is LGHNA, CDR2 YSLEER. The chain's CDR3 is CASSQATGNVSPLHF. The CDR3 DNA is TGCGCCAGCAGCCAAGCTACAGGGAATGTTTCACCCCTCCACTTT.

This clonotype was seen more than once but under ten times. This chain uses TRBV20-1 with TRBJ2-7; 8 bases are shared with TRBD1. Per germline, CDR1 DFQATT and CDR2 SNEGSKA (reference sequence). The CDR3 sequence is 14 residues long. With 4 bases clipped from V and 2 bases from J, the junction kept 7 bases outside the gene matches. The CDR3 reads CSAMTGVGPYEQYF. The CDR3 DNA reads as TGCAGTGCTATGACAGGGGTCGGACCCTACGAGCAGTACTTC.

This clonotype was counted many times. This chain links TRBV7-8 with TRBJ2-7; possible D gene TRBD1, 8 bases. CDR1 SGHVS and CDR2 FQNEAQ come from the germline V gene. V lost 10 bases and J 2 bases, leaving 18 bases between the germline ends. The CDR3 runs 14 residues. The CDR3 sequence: CATQRDRRTYEQYF. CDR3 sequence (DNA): TGTGCCACCCAGCGGGACAGGAGAACCTACGAGCAGTACTTC.

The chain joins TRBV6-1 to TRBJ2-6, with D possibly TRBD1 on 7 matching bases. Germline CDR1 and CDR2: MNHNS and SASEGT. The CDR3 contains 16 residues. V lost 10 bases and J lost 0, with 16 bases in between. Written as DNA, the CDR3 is TGTGCCACCGCGGGACAGCCCTTCTCTGGGGCCAACGTCCTGACTTTC. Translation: CATAGQPFSGANVLTF.

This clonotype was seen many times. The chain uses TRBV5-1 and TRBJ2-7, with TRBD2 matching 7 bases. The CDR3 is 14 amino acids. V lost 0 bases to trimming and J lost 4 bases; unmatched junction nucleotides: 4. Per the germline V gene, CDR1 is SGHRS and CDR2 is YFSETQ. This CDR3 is CASSLGTRGYEQYF. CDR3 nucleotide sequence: TGCGCCAGCAGCTTGGGGACTAGAGGATACGAGCAGTACTTC.

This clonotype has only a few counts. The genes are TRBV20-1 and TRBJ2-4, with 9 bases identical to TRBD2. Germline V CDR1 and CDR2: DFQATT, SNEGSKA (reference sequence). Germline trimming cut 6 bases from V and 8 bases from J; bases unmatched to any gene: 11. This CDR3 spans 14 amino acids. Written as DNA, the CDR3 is TGCAGTGCCGGACTAGCGCAAATGGGAGACATTCAGTACTTC. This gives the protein CSAGLAQMGDIQYF.

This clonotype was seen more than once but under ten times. CDR3 nucleotides: TGTGCCAGCAGATCACGACAGCGGACTAACCACGAGCAGTACTTC. Its protein is CASRSRQRTNHEQYF. The rearrangement joins TRBV6-1 to TRBJ2-7; perhaps TRBD2 as D (6 bases). The ends were cut back, 6 bases at V and 5 bases at J, with 20 bases in the middle. Germline V CDR1 and CDR2: MNHNS, SASEGT. The CDR3 contains 15 residues.

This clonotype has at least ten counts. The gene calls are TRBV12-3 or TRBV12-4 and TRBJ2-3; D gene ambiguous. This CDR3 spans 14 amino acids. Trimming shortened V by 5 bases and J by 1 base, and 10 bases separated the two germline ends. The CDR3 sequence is CASSQTPGTDTQYF. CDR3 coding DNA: TGTGCCAGCAGTCAAACGCCCGGCACAGATACGCAGTATTTT.

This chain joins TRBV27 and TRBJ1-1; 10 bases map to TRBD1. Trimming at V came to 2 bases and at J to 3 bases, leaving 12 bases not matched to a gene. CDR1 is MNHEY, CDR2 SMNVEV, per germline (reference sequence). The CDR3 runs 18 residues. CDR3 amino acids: CASSLGGGTGDMDTEAFF. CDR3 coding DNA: TGTGCCAGCAGTTTAGGGGGGGGGACAGGGGATATGGACACTGAAGCTTTCTTT.

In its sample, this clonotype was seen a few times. The CDR3, as DNA: TGTGCCAGCCGAAGACAGACCTACGAGCAGTACTTC. Amino acid sequence: CASRRQTYEQYF. The chain is built from TRBV28 and TRBJ2-7, with D perhaps TRBD1 (5 bases). The CDR3 runs to 12 residues. Trimming shortened V by 8 bases and J by 2 bases, and 10 bases separated the two germline ends. In germline, CDR1 is MDHEN, CDR2 SYDVKM.

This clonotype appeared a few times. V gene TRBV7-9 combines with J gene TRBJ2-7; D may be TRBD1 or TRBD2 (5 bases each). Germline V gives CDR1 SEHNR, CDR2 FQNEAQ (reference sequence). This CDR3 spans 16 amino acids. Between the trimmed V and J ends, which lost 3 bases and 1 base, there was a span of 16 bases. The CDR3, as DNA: TGTGCCAGCAGCTTTGCCCCCCGGGGCGCATCCTACGAGCAGTACTTC. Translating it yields CASSFAPRGASYEQYF.

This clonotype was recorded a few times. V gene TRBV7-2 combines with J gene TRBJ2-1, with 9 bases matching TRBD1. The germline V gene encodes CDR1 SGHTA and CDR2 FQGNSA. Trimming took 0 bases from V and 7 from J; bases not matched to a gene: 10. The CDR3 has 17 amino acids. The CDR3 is CASSLAGPGQGYNEQFF. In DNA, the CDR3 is TGTGCCAGCAGCTTAGCCGGCCCGGGACAGGGATATAATGAGCAGTTCTTC.

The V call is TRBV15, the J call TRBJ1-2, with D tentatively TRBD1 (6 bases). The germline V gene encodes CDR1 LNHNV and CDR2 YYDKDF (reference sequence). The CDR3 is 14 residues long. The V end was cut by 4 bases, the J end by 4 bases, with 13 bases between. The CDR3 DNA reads TGTGCCACCAGCATTTTACAGGGCGGCTATGGCTACACCTTC. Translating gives CATSILQGGYGYTF.

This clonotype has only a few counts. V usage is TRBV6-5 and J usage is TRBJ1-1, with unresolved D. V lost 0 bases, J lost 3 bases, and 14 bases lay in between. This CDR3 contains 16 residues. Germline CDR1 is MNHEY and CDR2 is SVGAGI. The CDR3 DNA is TGTGCCAGCAGTTACTCTAGAGGCGGTGGGTACACTGAAGCTTTCTTT. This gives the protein CASSYSRGGGYTEAFF.